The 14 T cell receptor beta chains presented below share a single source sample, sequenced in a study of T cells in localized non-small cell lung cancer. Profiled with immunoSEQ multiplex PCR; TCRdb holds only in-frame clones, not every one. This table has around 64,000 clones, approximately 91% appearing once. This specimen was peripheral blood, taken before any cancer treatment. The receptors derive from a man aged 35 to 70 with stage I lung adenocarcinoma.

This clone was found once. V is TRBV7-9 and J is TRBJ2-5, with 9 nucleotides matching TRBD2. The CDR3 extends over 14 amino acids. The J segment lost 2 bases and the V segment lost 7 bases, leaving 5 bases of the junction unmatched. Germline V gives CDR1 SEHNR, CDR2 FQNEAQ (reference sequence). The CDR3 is CASTGLASQETQYF. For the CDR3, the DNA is TGTGCCAGCACCGGACTAGCGTCACAAGAGACCCAGTACTTC.

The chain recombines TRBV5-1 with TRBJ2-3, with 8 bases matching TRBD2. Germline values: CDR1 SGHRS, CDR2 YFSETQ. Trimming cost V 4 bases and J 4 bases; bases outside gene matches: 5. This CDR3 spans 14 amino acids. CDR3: CASSVSGNADTQYF. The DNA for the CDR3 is TGCGCCAGCAGCGTTAGCGGGAACGCAGATACGCAGTATTTT.

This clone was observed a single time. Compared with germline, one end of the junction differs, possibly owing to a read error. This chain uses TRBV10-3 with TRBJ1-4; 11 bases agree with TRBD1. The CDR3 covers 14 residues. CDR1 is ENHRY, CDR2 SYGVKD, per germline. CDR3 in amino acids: CASSDGTGGEKLFF. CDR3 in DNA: TGTGCCAGCAGTGACGGGACAGGGGGTGAAAAACTGTTTTTT.

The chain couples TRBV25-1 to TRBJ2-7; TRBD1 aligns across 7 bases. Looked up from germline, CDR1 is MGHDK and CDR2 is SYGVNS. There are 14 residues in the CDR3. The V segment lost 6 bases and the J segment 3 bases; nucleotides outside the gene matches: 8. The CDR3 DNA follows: TGTGCCAGCAGGATGGGACAGCGACTCTACGAGCAGTACTTC. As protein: CASRMGQRLYEQYF.

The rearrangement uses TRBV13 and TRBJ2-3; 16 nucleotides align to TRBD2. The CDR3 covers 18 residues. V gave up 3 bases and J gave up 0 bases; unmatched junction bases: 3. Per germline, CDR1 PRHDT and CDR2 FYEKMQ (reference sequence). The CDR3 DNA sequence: TGTGCCAGCAGCTTCGGGACTAGCGGGAGGGGCAGCACAGATACGCAGTATTTT. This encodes CASSFGTSGRGSTDTQYF.

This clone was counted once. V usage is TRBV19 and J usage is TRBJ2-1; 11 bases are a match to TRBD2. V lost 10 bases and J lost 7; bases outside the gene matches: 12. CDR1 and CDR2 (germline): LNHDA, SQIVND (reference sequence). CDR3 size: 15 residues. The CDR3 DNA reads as TGTGCCATCTCTTCTAGACTAGCGGGAAAGAATGAGCAGTTCTTC. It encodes CAISSRLAGKNEQFF.

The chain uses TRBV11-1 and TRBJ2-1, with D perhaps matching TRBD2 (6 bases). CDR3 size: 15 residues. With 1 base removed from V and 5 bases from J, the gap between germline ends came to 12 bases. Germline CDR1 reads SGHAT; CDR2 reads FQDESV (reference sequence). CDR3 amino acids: CASSLVAGRDNEQFF. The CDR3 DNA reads TGTGCCAGCAGCTTAGTGGCGGGGAGAGACAATGAGCAGTTCTTC. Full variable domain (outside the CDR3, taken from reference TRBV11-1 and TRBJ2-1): EAEVAQSPRYKITEKSQAVAFWCDPISGHATLYWYRQILGQGPELLVQFQDESVVDDSQLPKDRFSAERLKGVDSTLKIQPAELGDSAMYLCASSLVAGRDNEQFFGPGTRLTVL.

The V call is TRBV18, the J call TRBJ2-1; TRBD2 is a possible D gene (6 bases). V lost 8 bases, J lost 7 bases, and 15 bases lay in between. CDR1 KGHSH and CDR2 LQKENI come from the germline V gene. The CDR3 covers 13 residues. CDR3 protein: CASGEAGRNEQFF. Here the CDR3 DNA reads TGTGCCAGCGGCGAGGCGGGGAGGAATGAGCAGTTCTTC.

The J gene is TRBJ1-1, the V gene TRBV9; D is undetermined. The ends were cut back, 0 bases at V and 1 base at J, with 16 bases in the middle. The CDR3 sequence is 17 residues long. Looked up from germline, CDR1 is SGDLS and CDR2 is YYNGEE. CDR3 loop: CASSVAPGDQGNTEAFF. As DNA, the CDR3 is TGTGCCAGCAGCGTAGCTCCTGGCGACCAAGGGAACACTGAAGCTTTCTTT. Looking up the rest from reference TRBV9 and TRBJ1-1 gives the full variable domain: DSGVTQTPKHLITATGQRVTLRCSPRSGDLSVYWYQQSLDQGLQFLIQYYNGEERAKGNILERFSAQQFPDLHSELNLSSLELGDSALYFCASSVAPGDQGNTEAFFGQGTRLTVV.

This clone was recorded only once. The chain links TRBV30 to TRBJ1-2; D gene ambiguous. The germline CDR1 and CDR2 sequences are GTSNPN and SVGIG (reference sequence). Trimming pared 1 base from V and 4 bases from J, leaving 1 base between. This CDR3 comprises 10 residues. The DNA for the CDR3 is TGTGCCTGGAGTGGCTATGGCTACACCTTC. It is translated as CAWSGYGYTF.

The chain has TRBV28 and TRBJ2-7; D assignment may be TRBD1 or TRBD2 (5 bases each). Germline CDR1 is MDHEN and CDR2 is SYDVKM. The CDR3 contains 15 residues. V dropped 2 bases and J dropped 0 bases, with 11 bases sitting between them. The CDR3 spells CASSLEGTLSYEQYF. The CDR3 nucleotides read TGTGCCAGCAGTTTAGAGGGGACGCTCTCCTACGAGCAGTACTTC.

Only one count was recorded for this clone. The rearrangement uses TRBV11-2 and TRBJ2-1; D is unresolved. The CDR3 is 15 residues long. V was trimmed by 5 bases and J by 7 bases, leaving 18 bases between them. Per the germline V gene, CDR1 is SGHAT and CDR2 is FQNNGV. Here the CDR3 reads CASSLSPESWNEQFF. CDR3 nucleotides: TGTGCCAGCAGCCTAAGCCCTGAAAGCTGGAATGAGCAGTTCTTC.

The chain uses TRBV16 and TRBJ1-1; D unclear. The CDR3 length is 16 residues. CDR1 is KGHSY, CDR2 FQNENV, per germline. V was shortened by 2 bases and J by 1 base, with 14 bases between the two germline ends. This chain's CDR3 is CASSQGQVGENTEAFF. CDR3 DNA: TGTGCCAGCAGCCAAGGGCAGGTCGGGGAGAACACTGAAGCTTTCTTT.

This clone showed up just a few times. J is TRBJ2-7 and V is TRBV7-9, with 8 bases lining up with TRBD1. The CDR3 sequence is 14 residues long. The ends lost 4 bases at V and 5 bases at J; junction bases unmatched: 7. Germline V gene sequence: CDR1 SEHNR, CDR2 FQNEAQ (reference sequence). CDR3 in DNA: TGTGCCAGCAGCTCCCGACAGGGGTACAACGAGCAGTACTTC. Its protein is CASSSRQGYNEQYF.